The 12 T cell receptor beta chains presented below share a single source sample, sequenced in a study of beta chain features in type 1 diabetes. No cognate antigen is known for these TCRs. Study-wide findings and caveats: In all four CD4+ subsets, TCRB CDR3 length was significantly, moderately reduced in type 1 diabetes.

Every isolated RNA sample was fully reverse transcribed, so sequencing captured expressed TCRB transcripts. Only in-frame clones appear in the TCRdb table, and some are missing; sequencing was by immunoSEQ multiplex PCR. The sample yields 150,000 to 200,000 clones, 50% to 70% seen once. Sequenced: naive CD4+ T cells from blood. The receptors derive from a man aged 25 to 40 with type 1 diabetes.

J is TRBJ2-4 and V is TRBV7-2, with D perhaps given as TRBD1 or TRBD2 (5 bases each). The CDR3 consists of 15 residues. Trimming took 3 bases from V and 3 from J, leaving 12 bases between them. Germline CDR1 is SGHTA and CDR2 is FQGNSA. The CDR3 loop is CASSFNRDGKNIQYF. The CDR3 DNA follows: TGTGCCAGCAGCTTCAACCGGGACGGCAAAAACATTCAGTACTTC. Based on the CDR3 plus reference TRBV7-2 and TRBJ2-4, the full variable domain is GAGVSQSPSNKVTEKGKDVELRCDPISGHTALYWYRQSLGQGLEFLIYFQGNSAPDKSGLPSDRFSAERTGGSVSTLTIQRTQQEDSAVYLCASSFNRDGKNIQYFGAGTRLSVL.

V is TRBV4-3 and J is TRBJ2-7; D remains ambiguous. This CDR3 comprises 13 residues. Trimming removed 4 bases at V and 5 bases at J, with 12 bases between. CDR1 LGHNA and CDR2 YSLEER come from the germline V gene. CDR3 in DNA: TGCGCCAGCAGCCCCCGTATGGGGAACGAGCAGTACTTC. Amino acids: CASSPRMGNEQYF.

The chain is built from TRBV4-3 and TRBJ2-5; D gene ambiguous. The V gene's germline CDR1 is LGHNA and CDR2 YSLEER. The CDR3 consists of 14 residues. Deletions cut 1 base from V and 0 bases from J, with 6 bases between. CDR3 sequence: CASSQVRNQETQYF. CDR3 bases: TGCGCCAGCAGCCAAGTCAGGAACCAAGAGACCCAGTACTTC.

V usage is TRBV30 and J usage is TRBJ2-1; the D is unclear. The CDR3 totals 12 residues. Germline V gives CDR1 GTSNPN, CDR2 SVGIG (reference sequence). Trimming stripped 4 bases from V and 6 bases from J, with 10 bases between. The CDR3 here is CAWTMVGNEQFF. CDR3 DNA: TGTGCCTGGACCATGGTTGGCAATGAGCAGTTCTTC.

The gene calls are TRBV7-2 and TRBJ1-6; D not resolved. V lost 1 base to trimming and J lost 12 bases, with 16 bases between them. The CDR3 has 15 residues. Germline CDR1 and CDR2: SGHTA and FQGNSA. The CDR3: CASSLGLGAGVPLHF. The CDR3 nucleotides are TGTGCCAGCAGCTTAGGTCTGGGTGCGGGTGTACCCCTCCACTTT.

V gene TRBV9 combines with J gene TRBJ1-6; the match to TRBD1 covers 7 bases. CDR1 is SGDLS and CDR2 is YYNGEE in the germline V gene. There are 15 residues in the CDR3. Trimming cost V 4 bases and J 9 bases; bases outside gene matches: 10. The CDR3 loop is CASSPRDREGSPLHF. In nucleotides, the CDR3 is TGTGCCAGCAGCCCCCGAGACAGGGAAGGTTCACCCCTCCACTTT.

The chain links TRBV29-1 to TRBJ2-3; D may be TRBD1 (5 bases). CDR3 length: 13 residues. The V and J ends lost 3 bases and 4 bases respectively, with 11 bases between them. The germline V gene has CDR1 SQVTM and CDR2 ANQGSEA. The CDR3 loop is CSVDREGADTQYF. The CDR3 region has the DNA TGCAGCGTTGACAGGGAAGGGGCAGATACGCAGTATTTT.

This clone was detected only a few times. The V call is TRBV29-1, the J call TRBJ2-5, with a possible D match to TRBD1 (6 bases). The CDR3 has 13 residues. Germline V gene data show CDR1 as SQVTM and CDR2 as ANQGSEA. V dropped 3 bases and J dropped 5 bases, with 13 bases sitting between them. The DNA for the CDR3 is TGCAGCGTTGATATGGGGGCCGGGGAGACCCAGTACTTC. Its protein product is CSVDMGAGETQYF.

This chain joins TRBV29-1 and TRBJ2-1; D is perhaps TRBD1 or TRBD2 (5 bases each). Germline CDR1 SQVTM, CDR2 ANQGSEA. Trimming took 1 base from V and 15 from J, leaving 19 bases between them. This CDR3 has 13 residues. The CDR3 is CSVEGRGVRTTFF. The CDR3 nucleotides read TGCAGCGTTGAAGGGAGAGGGGTACGGACCACGTTCTTC.

V is TRBV27 and J is TRBJ2-5; TRBD2 might be the D (5 bases). The V end was cut by 9 bases, the J end by 4 bases, with 18 bases between. The CDR3 loop spans 14 amino acids. The germline V gene has CDR1 MNHEY and CDR2 SMNVEV (reference sequence). In nucleotides, the CDR3 is TGTGCCAGTAGAAGGATGGGCGGAGGAGAGACCCAGTACTTC. Its translation is CASRRMGGGETQYF.

This clone was observed a single time. This sequence joins TRBV29-1 and TRBJ1-4, with D possibly matching TRBD1 (6 bases). Trimming took off 4 bases at V and 4 bases at J, with 10 bases between the two ends. Germline CDR1 reads SQVTM; CDR2 reads ANQGSEA. The CDR3 length is 13 residues. The CDR3 nucleotides read TGCAGCGTTGCGGACAGTCTTAATGAAAAACTGTTTTTT. Amino acid sequence: CSVADSLNEKLFF.

The chain employs TRBV9 and TRBJ2-1, with 7 nucleotides matching TRBD1. This CDR3 is 14 amino acids long. V shed 4 bases, J shed 9 bases, and the junction held 10 bases outside the gene matches. CDR1 is SGDLS, CDR2 YYNGEE, per germline. The CDR3 bases are TGTGCCAGCAGCCTGACAGGGTATTATGGTGAGCAGTTCTTC. Protein sequence: CASSLTGYYGEQFF. The complete variable domain, with remaining parts taken from reference TRBV9 and TRBJ2-1, reads DSGVTQTPKHLITATGQRVTLRCSPRSGDLSVYWYQQSLDQGLQFLIQYYNGEERAKGNILERFSAQQFPDLHSELNLSSLELGDSALYFCASSLTGYYGEQFFGPGTRLTVL.